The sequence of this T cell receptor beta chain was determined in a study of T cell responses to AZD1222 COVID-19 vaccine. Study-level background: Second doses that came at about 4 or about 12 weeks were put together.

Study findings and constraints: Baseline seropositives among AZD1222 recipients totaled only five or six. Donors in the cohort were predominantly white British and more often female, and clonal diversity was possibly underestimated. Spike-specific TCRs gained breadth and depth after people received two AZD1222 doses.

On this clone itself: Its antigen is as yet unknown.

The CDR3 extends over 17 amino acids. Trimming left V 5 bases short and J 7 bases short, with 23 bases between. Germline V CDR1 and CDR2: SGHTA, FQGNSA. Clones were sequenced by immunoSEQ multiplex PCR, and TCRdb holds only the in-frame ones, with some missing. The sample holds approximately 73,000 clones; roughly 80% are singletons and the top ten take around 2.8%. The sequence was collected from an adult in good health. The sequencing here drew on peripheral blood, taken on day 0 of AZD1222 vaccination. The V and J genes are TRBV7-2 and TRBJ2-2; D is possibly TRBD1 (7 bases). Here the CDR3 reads CASSPKRAGGRDGELFF. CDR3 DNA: TGTGCCAGCAGCCCGAAGCGGGCAGGGGGACGGGACGGGGAGCTGTTTTTT. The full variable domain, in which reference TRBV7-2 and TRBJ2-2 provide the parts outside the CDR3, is GAGVSQSPSNKVTEKGKDVELRCDPISGHTALYWYRQSLGQGLEFLIYFQGNSAPDKSGLPSDRFSAERTGGSVSTLTIQRTQQEDSAVYLCASSPKRAGGRDGELFFGEGSRLTVL.